The 17 T cell receptor beta chains given below trace back to one sample, sequenced in a study of shared clonotypes between healthy human individuals. Libraries were prepared by immunoSEQ multiplex PCR; TCRdb keeps only in-frame clonotypes and omits some of them. Here the sample spans 2 million to 3 million clones, more than 85% being singletons. The specimen sequenced was naive CD4+ T cells from PBMCs. Subset here: CD45RA+ positively selected. The receptors come from a young man in good health. Some clones in this sample may be carry-over from other donors' samples.

In nucleotides, the CDR3 is TGTGCCAGCAGCTCGTGGACGTCGAACACTGAAGCTTTCTTT. It yields the protein CASSSWTSNTEAFF. This chain connects TRBV5-4 to TRBJ1-1; D gene uncertain. V lost 3 bases and J 1 base, leaving 10 bases between the germline ends. The CDR3 length is 14 residues. Germline assignment: CDR1 SGHNT and CDR2 YYREEE (reference sequence).

Turning to this clone: Other DNA sequences of this sample code for an identical CDR3. The CDR3 DNA sequence: TGCGCCAGCACCTCGGTCCAAACAAGGAACCAGCCCCAGCATTTT. It is translated as CASTSVQTRNQPQHF. The chain is built from TRBV4-1 and TRBJ1-5; D call uncertain. CDR3 length: 15 residues. The germline CDR1 and CDR2 sequences are MGHRA and YSYEKL. Trimming took off 7 bases at V and 7 bases at J, with 20 bases between the two ends.

The rearrangement joins TRBV28 to TRBJ2-3, with 7 bases that match TRBD2. The germline V gene encodes CDR1 MDHEN and CDR2 SYDVKM. This CDR3 has 16 residues. V lost 4 bases to trimming and J lost 2 bases; unmatched junction nucleotides: 9. For the CDR3, the DNA is TGTGCCAGCAGTTCTGGGGGTAGCGGGTCCACAGATACGCAGTATTTT. Translated, it gives CASSSGGSGSTDTQYF.

This sequence joins TRBV28 and TRBJ1-1; D perhaps matches TRBD1 (5 bases). V shed 1 base and J shed 4 bases, with 13 bases lying between them. The CDR3 contains 15 residues. CDR1 is MDHEN and CDR2 is SYDVKM in the germline V gene. CDR3 amino acids: CASSLSAAGGTEAFF. CDR3 DNA: TGTGCCAGCAGTTTATCGGCTGCGGGGGGCACTGAAGCTTTCTTT.

CDR3 sequence reads: CASKLAGGYNEQFF. CDR3 bases: TGTGCCAGCAAACTAGCGGGGGGCTACAATGAGCAGTTCTTC. The chain is built from TRBV5-4 and TRBJ2-1; 12 bases are a match to TRBD2. The V gene's germline CDR1 is SGHNT and CDR2 YYREEE (reference sequence). The CDR3 runs 14 residues. V lost 6 bases and J lost 3; bases outside the gene matches: 1.

In the case of this clone: The same CDR3 is also encoded by other DNA sequences in this sample. The chain carries TRBV9 and TRBJ2-2, with D possibly TRBD1 on 5 matching bases. V lost 1 base and J 2 bases, leaving 9 bases between the germline ends. Per germline, CDR1 SGDLS and CDR2 YYNGEE. The CDR3 length is 15 residues. The CDR3 here is CASSVRGGNTGELFF. The CDR3 DNA reads TGTGCCAGCAGCGTAAGGGGCGGCAACACCGGGGAGCTGTTTTTT.

The count of this clone is one. The rearrangement links TRBV5-4 to TRBJ2-2; D might be TRBD1 or TRBD2, each matching 7 bases. Germline V gives CDR1 SGHNT, CDR2 YYREEE (reference sequence). CDR3 length: 17 residues. V was pared by 4 bases and J by 4 bases, with 20 bases between. Written as DNA, the CDR3 is TGTGCCAGCAGCCACCCTCAGGGGGGGCGCATCACCGGGGAGCTGTTTTTT. Translated: CASSHPQGGRITGELFF.

The chain carries TRBV29-1 and TRBJ2-2; 9 bases match TRBD2. V gave up 8 bases and J gave up 1 base; unmatched junction bases: 8. Germline CDR1 and CDR2: SQVTM and ANQGSEA. The CDR3 length is 15 residues. The CDR3 spells CSSSSGTENTGELFF. The CDR3 DNA follows: TGCAGCTCTTCTAGCGGGACCGAGAACACCGGGGAGCTGTTTTTT.

The chain joins TRBV7-2 to TRBJ2-5; either TRBD1 or TRBD2 may fit D (6 bases each). CDR1 is SGHTA and CDR2 is FQGNSA in the germline V gene. This CDR3 has 15 residues. V was pared by 1 base and J by 2 bases, with 11 bases between. CDR3: CASSLVWGAQETQYF. CDR3 nucleotide sequence: TGTGCCAGCAGCTTAGTGTGGGGGGCTCAAGAGACCCAGTACTTC.

The chain recombines TRBV28 with TRBJ2-7; 7 nucleotides match TRBD2. CDR3 length: 13 residues. Germline loops: CDR1 MDHEN, CDR2 SYDVKM. Losses at the gene ends were 9 bases for V and 2 bases for J; bases not matched to a gene: 7. CDR3 protein: CARREEGAYEQYF. The CDR3 region has the DNA TGTGCCAGACGGGAGGAAGGGGCCTACGAGCAGTACTTC.

The chain couples TRBV7-6 to TRBJ1-2; 7 bases fit TRBD1. After removal of 1 base from V and 6 bases from J, the junction contained 8 bases not matched to a gene. Per the germline V gene, CDR1 is SGHVS and CDR2 is FNYEAQ. CDR3 size: 15 residues. The CDR3 coding sequence is TGTGCCAGCAGCTTAGTCGAGGGGGCGCGAGATGGCTACACCTTC. It translates to CASSLVEGARDGYTF.

The J gene is TRBJ1-3, the V gene TRBV28, with 7 bases lining up with TRBD1. Germline CDR1 MDHEN, CDR2 SYDVKM. The ends lost 6 bases at V and 5 bases at J; junction bases unmatched: 4. The CDR3 is made up of 13 amino acids. CDR3 region: CASRATGRNTIYF. In DNA, the CDR3 is TGTGCCAGCAGAGCGACAGGGCGAAACACCATATATTTT.

The V and J genes are TRBV6-5 and TRBJ1-1; possibly TRBD1 for D (6 bases). The germline V gene has CDR1 MNHEY and CDR2 SVGAGI. V shed 2 bases and J shed 8 bases, with 15 bases lying between them. The CDR3 spans 14 residues. The CDR3 DNA is TGTGCCAGCAGTTACGACTTTAAAGACAGGGAAGCTTTCTTT. Encoded protein: CASSYDFKDREAFF.

The V call is TRBV9, the J call TRBJ1-6; TRBD1 matches 8 bases. J lost 13 bases, V lost 0 bases, and 6 bases had no gene match. The CDR3 runs to 14 residues. Germline CDR1 and CDR2: SGDLS and YYNGEE. In DNA form, the CDR3 reads TGTGCCAGCAGCGTAGGACAGGGGAATTTCCCCCTCCACTTT. The encoded protein is CASSVGQGNFPLHF. Filled out from reference TRBV9 and TRBJ1-6, the complete variable domain reads DSGVTQTPKHLITATGQRVTLRCSPRSGDLSVYWYQQSLDQGLQFLIQYYNGEERAKGNILERFSAQQFPDLHSELNLSSLELGDSALYFCASSVGQGNFPLHFGNGTRLTVT.

This chain connects TRBV2 to TRBJ2-1; 9 bases match TRBD1. J gave up 1 base and V 5 bases, and 3 bases lay outside the gene matches. Germline V CDR1 and CDR2: SNHLY, FYNNEI. This CDR3 contains 15 residues. The CDR3 loop reads CASSQDRGSYNEQFF. CDR3 coding DNA: TGTGCCAGCAGTCAAGACAGGGGGTCCTACAATGAGCAGTTCTTC.

The genes are TRBV11-2 and TRBJ1-5; no definite D call. Germline lookup yields CDR1 SGHAT and CDR2 FQNNGV. CDR3 size: 13 residues. The V gene lost 5 bases and the J gene lost 7 bases, with 12 bases spanning the gap. Written as DNA, the CDR3 is TGTGCCAGCAGCGAAAGCCTAGGGCAGCCCCAGCATTTT. Encoded protein: CASSESLGQPQHF.

In the case of this clone: Other DNA sequences of this sample code for an identical CDR3. The V and J genes are TRBV5-4 and TRBJ1-5; 7 bases line up with TRBD1. Germline-derived CDR1 and CDR2 are SGHNT and YYREEE (reference sequence). V gave up 0 bases and J gave up 4 bases; unmatched junction bases: 1. The length of the CDR3 is 14 residues. CDR3: CASSLAGGNQPQHF. The CDR3 DNA is TGTGCCAGCAGCTTGGCAGGGGGGAATCAGCCCCAGCATTTT.